Each of the 17 T cell receptor beta chains below was sequenced from the same sample in a study of T cells after yellow fever vaccination. TCRdb processed the 5' RACE reads anew with MiXCR; each CDR3 protein has one entry. The sample contains some 120,000 distinct CDR3 sequences, around 7.7% of which appear only once. The sequencing used CD4+ T cells sorted from PBMCs, collected less than 11 days after the first yellow fever vaccination. The receptors were gathered from a man aged 18 to 30 who received the YFV17D yellow fever vaccine.

This clonotype was counted many times. This sequence joins TRBV5-1 and TRBJ2-5; no reliable D call. V lost 5 bases, J lost 5 bases, and 10 bases lay in between. The CDR3 sequence is 12 residues long. Germline CDR1 reads SGHRS; CDR2 reads YFSETQ. The CDR3 here is CASSAGLETQYF. The CDR3 region has the DNA TGCGCCAGCAGTGCCGGGTTGGAGACCCAGTACTTC.

This clonotype was observed at least ten times. This chain connects TRBV5-4 to TRBJ2-5; TRBD1 is a possible D gene (5 bases). The CDR3 runs to 14 residues. Germline-derived CDR1 and CDR2 are SGHNT and YYREEE (reference sequence). V was clipped by 2 bases and J by 5 bases, with 13 bases between them. CDR3 DNA sequence: TGTGCCAGCAGCTTCATAGGGGCTGGGGAGACCCAGTACTTC. It is translated as CASSFIGAGETQYF.

This clonotype came up many times. The V call is TRBV3-1, the J call TRBJ1-2, with D uncertain. CDR3 length equals 12 residues. Germline-derived CDR1 and CDR2 are LGHDT and YNNKEL (reference sequence). The V gene lost 3 bases and the J gene lost 5 bases, with 7 bases spanning the gap. This CDR3 reads CASSHENYGYTF. The CDR3 region has the DNA TGTGCCAGCAGCCATGAAAATTATGGCTACACCTTC.

This clonotype occurred many times. The rearrangement uses TRBV30 and TRBJ2-2, with D unclear. CDR1 and CDR2 from the germline V gene are GTSNPN and SVGIG (reference sequence). This CDR3 has 11 amino acids. Trimming shortened V by 2 bases and J by 6 bases, and 4 bases separated the two germline ends. Here the CDR3 DNA reads TGTGCCTGGAGTTTAGCCGGGGAGCTGTTTTTT. It is translated as CAWSLAGELFF.

The table lists this clonotype with many counts. V gene TRBV14 combines with J gene TRBJ2-1; D remains ambiguous. Between the trimmed V and J ends, which lost 5 bases and 2 bases, there was a span of 1 base. CDR3 size: 11 residues. The germline V gene encodes CDR1 SGHDN and CDR2 FVKESK. Written as DNA, the CDR3 is TGTGCCAGCAGCACCTACAATGAGCAGTTCTTC. This sequence encodes CASSTYNEQFF.

This clonotype was seen at least ten times. The chain carries TRBV12-3 or TRBV12-4 and TRBJ2-7; D unresolved. The V gene lost 3 bases and the J gene lost 0 bases, with 6 bases spanning the gap. This CDR3 has 13 amino acids. CDR3: CASSFSYSYEQYF. The CDR3 DNA follows: TGTGCCAGCAGTTTTTCGTACTCCTACGAGCAGTACTTC.

This clonotype was picked up many times. The V and J genes are TRBV15 and TRBJ2-2, with TRBD1 matching 11 bases. The CDR3 runs 15 residues. Germline trimming cut 3 bases from V and 6 bases from J; bases unmatched to any gene: 3. The germline V gene has CDR1 LNHNV and CDR2 YYDKDF (reference sequence). For the CDR3, the DNA is TGTGCCACCAGCAGGTTGGACAGGGGGCCCGGGGAGCTGTTTTTT. Protein: CATSRLDRGPGELFF.

This clonotype occurred many times. The chain combines TRBV10-3 with TRBJ1-5, with D maybe TRBD1 (5 bases). Trimming pared 0 bases from V and 2 bases from J, leaving 14 bases between. CDR1 ENHRY and CDR2 SYGVKD come from the germline V gene. The CDR3 runs to 17 residues. CDR3 nucleotide sequence: TGTGCCATCAGTGAGTCGTCCGGGGGGAGAGGCAATCAGCCCCAGCATTTT. Translated, it gives CAISESSGGRGNQPQHF.

This clonotype has at least ten counts. The J gene is TRBJ2-1, the V gene TRBV3-1; 14 positions agree with TRBD2. The germline V gene has CDR1 LGHDT and CDR2 YNNKEL (reference sequence). This CDR3 is 14 amino acids long. Germline trimming cut 10 bases from V and 7 bases from J; bases unmatched to any gene: 6. The CDR3 sequence is CATRLAGGPNEQFF. CDR3 coding DNA: TGTGCCACCCGACTAGCGGGGGGGCCAAATGAGCAGTTCTTC.

This clonotype was detected ten times or more. The chain combines TRBV25-1 with TRBJ2-3; D possibly corresponds to TRBD2 (5 bases). Trimming cost V 3 bases and J 2 bases, with 9 bases left between them. Germline CDR1 reads MGHDK; CDR2 reads SYGVNS. The CDR3 is 14 amino acids. The CDR3 DNA sequence: TGTGCCAGCAGTGACGAGGGATCCACAGATACGCAGTATTTT. It specifies CASSDEGSTDTQYF.

This clonotype was counted many times. This chain joins TRBV21-1 and TRBJ1-6. TRBV21-1 represents a pseudogene. CDR3 size: 16 residues. CDR3 sequence: CASSKVRRSYNSPLHF. The CDR3 DNA reads as TGTGCCAGCAGCAAAGTTAGGCGCTCCTATAATTCACCCCTCCACTTT.

This clonotype was seen more than once but under ten times. The V gene is TRBV19, the J gene TRBJ2-1; D possibly corresponds to TRBD1 (8 bases). The CDR3 has 15 residues. The V end was cut by 6 bases, the J end by 6 bases, with 18 bases between. Per germline, CDR1 LNHDA and CDR2 SQIVND (reference sequence). The CDR3 region has the DNA TGTGCCAGTAGGCAGGGGGCGGCGGGGGCCAATGAGCAGTTCTTC. It encodes CASRQGAAGANEQFF.

This clonotype has a handful of counts. This sequence joins TRBV20-1 and TRBJ2-1; D might be TRBD1 or TRBD2, each matching 5 bases. Looked up from germline, CDR1 is DFQATT and CDR2 is SNEGSKA (reference sequence). This CDR3 contains 17 residues. V was trimmed by 1 base and J by 0 bases, leaving 16 bases between them. The chain's CDR3 is CSARVVRGQSSYNEQFF. CDR3 nucleotides: TGCAGTGCTAGAGTAGTGAGGGGCCAAAGCTCCTACAATGAGCAGTTCTTC.

This clonotype has ten or more counts. V gene TRBV12-3 or TRBV12-4 combines with J gene TRBJ2-1; 7 nucleotides agree with TRBD2. V gave up 3 bases and J gave up 6 bases; unmatched junction bases: 5. The CDR3 extends over 14 amino acids. The CDR3 DNA reads as TGTGCCAGCAGTTTCTACGGGGAGGGCAATGAGCAGTTCTTC. Its translation is CASSFYGEGNEQFF.

Many counts were recorded for this clonotype. V is TRBV12-3 or TRBV12-4 and J is TRBJ2-1; D may be TRBD1 or TRBD2 (5 bases each). Between the trimmed V and J ends, which lost 6 bases and 0 bases, there was a span of 15 bases. The CDR3 has 16 amino acids. The CDR3 coding sequence is TGTGCCAGCAGCCCCTATGAGGGGAGCTCCTACAATGAGCAGTTCTTC. This translates into CASSPYEGSSYNEQFF.

This clonotype was seen many times. The CDR3 region is CASSQGQGAYYGYTF. The CDR3 nucleotides are TGTGCCAGCTCCCAAGGACAGGGGGCGTACTATGGCTACACCTTC. This sequence joins TRBV18 and TRBJ1-2; 11 bases are a match to TRBD1. Germline V lookup: CDR1 KGHSH, CDR2 LQKENI. The CDR3 sequence is 15 residues long. Losses at the gene ends were 6 bases for V and 3 bases for J; bases not matched to a gene: 6. The full variable domain, completed using reference TRBV18 and TRBJ1-2, is NAGVMQNPRHLVRRRGQEARLRCSPMKGHSHVYWYRQLPEEGLKFMVYLQKENIIDESGMPKERFSAEFPKEGPSILRIQQVVRGDSAAYFCASSQGQGAYYGYTFGSGTRLTVV.

This clonotype was observed many times. This chain uses TRBV2 with TRBJ1-2, with D possibly being TRBD1 (5 bases). The CDR3 spans 12 residues. Germline V gene lookup returns CDR1 SNHLY and CDR2 FYNNEI. V gave up 11 bases and J gave up 1 base, with 11 bases separating them. CDR3 sequence reads: CAGARDNYGYTF. CDR3 coding DNA: TGTGCCGGGGCCAGGGATAACTATGGCTACACCTTC.